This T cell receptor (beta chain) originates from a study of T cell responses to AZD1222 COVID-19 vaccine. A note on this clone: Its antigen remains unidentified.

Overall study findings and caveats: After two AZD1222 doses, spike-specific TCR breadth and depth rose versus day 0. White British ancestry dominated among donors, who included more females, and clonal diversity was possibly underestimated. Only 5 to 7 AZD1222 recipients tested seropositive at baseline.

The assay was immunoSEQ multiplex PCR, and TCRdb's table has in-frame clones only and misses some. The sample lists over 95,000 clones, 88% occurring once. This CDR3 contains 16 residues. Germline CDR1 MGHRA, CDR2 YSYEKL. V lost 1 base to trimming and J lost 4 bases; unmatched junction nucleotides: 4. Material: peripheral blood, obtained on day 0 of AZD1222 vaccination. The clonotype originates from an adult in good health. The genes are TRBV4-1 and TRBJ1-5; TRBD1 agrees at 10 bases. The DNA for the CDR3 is TGCGCCAGCAGCCAAGTCTGGACAGGGGGTAATCAGCCCCAGCATTTT. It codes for CASSQVWTGGNQPQHF.